This T cell receptor beta chain was identified in a study of siplizumab effects on memory and regulatory T cells. The study, taken as a whole, reports: Alloreactive sequences tracing back to unstimulated CD4+ memory cells were significantly reduced by siplizumab. The study found naive T cells seemingly more diverse than memory cells and seemingly major alloresponse contributors. Unstimulated subsets accounted for the mapping of only a minor share of the clones that were alloreactive. Suppressive capability of dividing Tregs from siplizumab cultures went unverified.

Only in-frame clones appear in the TCRdb table, and some are missing; sequencing was by immunoSEQ multiplex PCR. Of around 100,000 clones listed, roughly 92% are singletons. As concerns this clone: The antigen is unknown.

The sequencing sample was made of Tregs sorted from blood. The TCR comes from a human donor in good health.

For the CDR3, the DNA is TGCGCCAGCAGCTTGGACGGGCCAACTAATGAAAAACTGTTTTTT. This encodes CASSLDGPTNEKLFF. The chain employs TRBV5-1 and TRBJ1-4; D not resolved. The V end was cut by 0 bases, the J end by 0 bases, with 6 bases between. The CDR3 runs 15 residues. Germline V gene data show CDR1 as SGHRS and CDR2 as YFSETQ.